The 5 T cell receptor beta chains below all came from one sample that was sequenced in a study of CD8 T cells in ankylosing spondylitis. TCRdb redid the calling of the 5' RACE reads with MiXCR, one entry per CDR3 protein. This sample has hundreds of thousands of distinct CDR3 sequences, with about 12% found just once. Their recognized antigens are unknown. Study-wide results and limits: Under 10 highly homologous variants formed a TCR beta motif that appeared characteristic of ankylosing spondylitis blood.

The material sequenced was blood, either unsorted or a sorted T cell fraction (not recorded which). These receptor sequences come from a male donor with ankylosing spondylitis.

The chain has TRBV7-2 and TRBJ1-1; no definite D call. Germline CDR1 reads SGHTA; CDR2 reads FQGNSA. The CDR3 contains 14 residues. Trimming left V 5 bases short and J 1 base short, with 11 bases between. CDR3: CASSPQGSNTEAFF. DNA for the CDR3: TGTGCCAGCAGCCCACAAGGGTCGAACACTGAAGCTTTCTTT.

This chain links TRBV7-2 with TRBJ2-3, with no clear D. Germline loops: CDR1 SGHTA, CDR2 FQGNSA. The CDR3 is 15 amino acids. The V gene lost 3 bases and the J gene lost 3 bases, with 13 bases spanning the gap. The CDR3 DNA sequence: TGTGCCAGCAGCTTCGTTGCCCGGGTAACAGATACGCAGTATTTT. It is translated as CASSFVARVTDTQYF.

The V gene is TRBV20-1, the J gene TRBJ2-5; 9 bases align to TRBD1. Trimming cost V 0 bases and J 4 bases; bases outside gene matches: 3. CDR1 and CDR2 (germline): DFQATT, SNEGSKA (reference sequence). The CDR3 covers 14 residues. The CDR3 sequence is CSAREQGAAETQYF. DNA of the CDR3: TGCAGTGCTAGAGAACAGGGGGCAGCAGAGACCCAGTACTTC.

V usage is TRBV27 and J usage is TRBJ2-7; perhaps TRBD1 as D (5 bases). This CDR3 is built from 15 residues. CDR1 and CDR2 (germline): MNHEY, SMNVEV (reference sequence). The V end was cut by 0 bases, the J end by 2 bases, with 11 bases between. The CDR3 DNA reads TGTGCCAGCAGTTTATCGGCAGGGCATACCTACGAGCAGTACTTC. Translation: CASSLSAGHTYEQYF.

This clonotype was seen more than once but under ten times. V usage is TRBV7-8 and J usage is TRBJ2-3; D is unclear. The CDR3 loop spans 14 amino acids. Germline V CDR1 and CDR2: SGHVS, FQNEAQ. Trimming shortened V by 4 bases and J by 2 bases, and 10 bases separated the two germline ends. The CDR3 loop is CASSSIIFTDTQYF. The CDR3 DNA is TGTGCCAGCAGCTCGATAATCTTCACAGATACGCAGTATTTT.